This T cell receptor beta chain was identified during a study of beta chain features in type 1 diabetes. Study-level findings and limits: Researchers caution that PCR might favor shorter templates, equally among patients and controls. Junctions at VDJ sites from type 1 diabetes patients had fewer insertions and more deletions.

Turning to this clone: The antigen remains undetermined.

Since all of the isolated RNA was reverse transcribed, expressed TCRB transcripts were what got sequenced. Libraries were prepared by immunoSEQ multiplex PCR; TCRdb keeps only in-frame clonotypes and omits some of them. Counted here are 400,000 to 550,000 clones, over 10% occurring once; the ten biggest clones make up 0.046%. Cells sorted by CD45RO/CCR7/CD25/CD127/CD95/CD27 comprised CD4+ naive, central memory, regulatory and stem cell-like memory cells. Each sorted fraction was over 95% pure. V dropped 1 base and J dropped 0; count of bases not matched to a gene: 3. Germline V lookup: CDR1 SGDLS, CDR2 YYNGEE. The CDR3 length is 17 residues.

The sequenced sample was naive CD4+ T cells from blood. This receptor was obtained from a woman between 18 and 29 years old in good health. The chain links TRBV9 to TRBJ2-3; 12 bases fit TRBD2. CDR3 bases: TGTGCCAGCAGCGTAACGACTAGCGGGGGAAGCACAGATACGCAGTATTTT. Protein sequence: CASSVTTSGGSTDTQYF.